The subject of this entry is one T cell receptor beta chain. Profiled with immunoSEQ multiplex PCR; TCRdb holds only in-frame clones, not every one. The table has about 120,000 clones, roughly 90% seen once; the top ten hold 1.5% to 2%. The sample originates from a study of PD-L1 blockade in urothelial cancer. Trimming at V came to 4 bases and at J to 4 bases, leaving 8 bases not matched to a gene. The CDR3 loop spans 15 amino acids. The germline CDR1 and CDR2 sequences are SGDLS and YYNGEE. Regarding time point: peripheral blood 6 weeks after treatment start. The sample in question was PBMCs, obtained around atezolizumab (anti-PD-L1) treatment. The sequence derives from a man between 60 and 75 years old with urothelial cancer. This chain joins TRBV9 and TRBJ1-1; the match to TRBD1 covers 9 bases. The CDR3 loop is CASSMGTGRGTEAFF. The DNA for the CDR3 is TGTGCCAGCAGCATGGGGACAGGGAGGGGCACTGAAGCTTTCTTT.